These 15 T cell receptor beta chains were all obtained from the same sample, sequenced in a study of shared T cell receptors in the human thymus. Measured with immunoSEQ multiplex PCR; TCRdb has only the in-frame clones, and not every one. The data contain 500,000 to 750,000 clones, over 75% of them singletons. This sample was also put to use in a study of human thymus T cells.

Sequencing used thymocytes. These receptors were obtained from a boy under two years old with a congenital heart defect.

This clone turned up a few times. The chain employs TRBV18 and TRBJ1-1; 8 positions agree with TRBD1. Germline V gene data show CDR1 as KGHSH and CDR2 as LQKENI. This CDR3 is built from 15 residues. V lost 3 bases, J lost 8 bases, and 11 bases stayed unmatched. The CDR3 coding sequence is TGTGCCAGCTCACCGGATTGGACAGGGTCCCAGGAAGCTTTCTTT. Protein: CASSPDWTGSQEAFF.

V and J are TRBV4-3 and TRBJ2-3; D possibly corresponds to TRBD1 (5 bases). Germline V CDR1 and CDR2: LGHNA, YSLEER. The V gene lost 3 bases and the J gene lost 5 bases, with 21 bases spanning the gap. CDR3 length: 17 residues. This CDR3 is CASSHLKQGGSEDTQYF. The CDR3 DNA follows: TGCGCCAGCAGCCACCTCAAGCAGGGCGGTTCCGAAGATACGCAGTATTTT.

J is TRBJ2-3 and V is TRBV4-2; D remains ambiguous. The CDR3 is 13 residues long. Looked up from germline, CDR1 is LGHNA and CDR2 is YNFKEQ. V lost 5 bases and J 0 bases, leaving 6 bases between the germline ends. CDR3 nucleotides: TGTGCCAGCAGCACATCTAGCACAGATACGCAGTATTTT. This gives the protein CASSTSSTDTQYF.

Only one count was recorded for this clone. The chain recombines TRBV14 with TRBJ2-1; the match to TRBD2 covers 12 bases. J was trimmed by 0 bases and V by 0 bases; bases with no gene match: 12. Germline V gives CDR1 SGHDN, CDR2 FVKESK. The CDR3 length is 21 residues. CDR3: CASSQDQGTSGSPSSYNEQFF. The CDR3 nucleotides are TGTGCCAGCAGCCAAGACCAAGGGACTAGCGGGTCCCCGAGCTCCTACAATGAGCAGTTCTTC.

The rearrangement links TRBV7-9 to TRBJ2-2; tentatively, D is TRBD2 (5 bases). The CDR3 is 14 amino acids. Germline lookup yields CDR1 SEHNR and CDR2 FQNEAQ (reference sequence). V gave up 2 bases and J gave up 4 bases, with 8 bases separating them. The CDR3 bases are TGTGCCAGCAGCTTACGCGGAGGCACCGGGGAGCTGTTTTTT. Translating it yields CASSLRGGTGELFF. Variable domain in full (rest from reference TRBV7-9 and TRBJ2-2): DTGVSQNPRHKITKRGQNVTFRCDPISEHNRLYWYRQTLGQGPEFLTYFQNEAQLEKSRLLSDRFSAERPKGSFSTLEIQRTEQGDSAMYLCASSLRGGTGELFFGEGSRLTVL.

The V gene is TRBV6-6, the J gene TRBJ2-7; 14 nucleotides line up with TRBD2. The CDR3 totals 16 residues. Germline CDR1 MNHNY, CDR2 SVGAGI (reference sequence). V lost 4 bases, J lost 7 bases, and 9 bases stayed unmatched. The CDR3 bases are TGTGCCAGCAGTTCCTCGACTAGCGGGAGGGCACCGGAGCAGTACTTC. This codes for CASSSSTSGRAPEQYF.

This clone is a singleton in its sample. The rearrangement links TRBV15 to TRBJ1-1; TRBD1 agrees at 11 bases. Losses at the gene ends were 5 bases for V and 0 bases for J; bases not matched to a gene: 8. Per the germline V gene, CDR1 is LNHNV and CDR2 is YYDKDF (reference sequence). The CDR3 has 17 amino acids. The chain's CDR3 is CATSSPGTGGLNTEAFF. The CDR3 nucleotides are TGTGCCACCAGCTCTCCCGGGACAGGGGGTTTGAACACTGAAGCTTTCTTT.

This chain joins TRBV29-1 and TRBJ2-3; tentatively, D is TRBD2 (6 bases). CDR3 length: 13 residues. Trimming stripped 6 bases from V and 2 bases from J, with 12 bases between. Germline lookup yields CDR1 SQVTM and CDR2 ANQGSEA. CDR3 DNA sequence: TGCAGCGTCGCTGGGGAGGCCACAGATACGCAGTATTTT. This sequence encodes CSVAGEATDTQYF.

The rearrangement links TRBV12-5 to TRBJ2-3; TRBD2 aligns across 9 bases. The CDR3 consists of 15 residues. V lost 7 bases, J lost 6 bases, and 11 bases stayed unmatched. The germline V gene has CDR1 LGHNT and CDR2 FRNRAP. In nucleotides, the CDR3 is TGTGCTAGTGTTGTGGGCGGGAGGGCCGGGGATACGCAGTATTTT. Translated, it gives CASVVGGRAGDTQYF.

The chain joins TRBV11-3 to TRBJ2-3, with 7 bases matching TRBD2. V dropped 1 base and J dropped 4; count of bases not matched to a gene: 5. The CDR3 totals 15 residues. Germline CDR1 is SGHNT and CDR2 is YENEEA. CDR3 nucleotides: TGTGCCAGCAGCTTAGTGGGCGGGAGCGCAGATACGCAGTATTTT. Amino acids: CASSLVGGSADTQYF.

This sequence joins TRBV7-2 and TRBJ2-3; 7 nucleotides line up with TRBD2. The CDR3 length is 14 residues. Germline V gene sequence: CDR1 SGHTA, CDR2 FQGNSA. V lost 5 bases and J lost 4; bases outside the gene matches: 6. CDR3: CASSAGRSADTQYF. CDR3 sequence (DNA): TGTGCCAGCAGCGCCGGGAGGAGCGCAGATACGCAGTATTTT.

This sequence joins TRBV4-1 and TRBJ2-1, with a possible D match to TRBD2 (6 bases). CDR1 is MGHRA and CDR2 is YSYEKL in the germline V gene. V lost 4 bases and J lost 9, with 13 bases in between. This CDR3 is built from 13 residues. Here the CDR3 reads CASSLRLDAEQFF. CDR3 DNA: TGCGCCAGCAGCCTCCGACTAGATGCTGAGCAGTTCTTC.

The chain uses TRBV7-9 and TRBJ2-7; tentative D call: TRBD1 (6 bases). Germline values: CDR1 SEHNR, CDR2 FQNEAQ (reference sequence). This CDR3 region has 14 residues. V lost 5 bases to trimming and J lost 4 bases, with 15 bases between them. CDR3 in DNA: TGTGCCAGCAGCCGTCAAGCAGGGGATTACGAGCAGTACTTC. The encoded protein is CASSRQAGDYEQYF.

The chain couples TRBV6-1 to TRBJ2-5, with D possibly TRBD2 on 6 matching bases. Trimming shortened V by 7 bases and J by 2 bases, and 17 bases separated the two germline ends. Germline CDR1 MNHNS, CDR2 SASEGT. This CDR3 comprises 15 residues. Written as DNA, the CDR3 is TGTGCCAGCACCGGGGGTGGACGATTTCAAGAGACCCAGTACTTC. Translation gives CASTGGGRFQETQYF.

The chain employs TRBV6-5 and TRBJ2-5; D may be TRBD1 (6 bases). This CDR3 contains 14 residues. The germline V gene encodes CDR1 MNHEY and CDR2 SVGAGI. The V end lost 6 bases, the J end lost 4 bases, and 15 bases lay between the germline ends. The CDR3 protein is CASRHYRDGETQYF. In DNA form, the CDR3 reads TGTGCCAGCAGACACTACAGGGATGGAGAGACCCAGTACTTC.